A single T cell receptor beta chain is shown here with its context. Its specificity is not known. This entry is derived from a study of post-analysis software for immune sequencing data. Overall study context: Included among the disease courses, which were recorded for the cohort, were relapsing-remitting, secondary progressive and progressive-relapsing multiple sclerosis.

Germline CDR1 is MGHRA and CDR2 is YSYEKL. The CDR3 is made up of 15 amino acids. Trimming pared 8 bases from V and 5 bases from J, leaving 18 bases between. General study points: Controls had significantly higher normalized Chao1 diversity than multiple sclerosis patients. A few TRBV segments (TRBV5-6, TRBV5-1 and TRBV20-1 among them) occurred more frequently in patients than in controls. Under the F measure, samples that were prepared in one batch clustered strongly together.

TCR beta cDNA libraries had unique molecular identifiers. Researchers reported roughly 0.5 million cDNA molecules coming from around 1 to 9.1 million T cells. Each CDR3 protein gets one entry after TCRdb re-called the PCR reads with MiXCR. The profile shows fewer than 850,000 distinct CDR3 sequences, around 27% of them singletons. The sequence came from a girl aged 10-17 years with multiple sclerosis. The sequenced sample was blood. J is TRBJ1-4 and V is TRBV4-1; weak D call: TRBD1 (6 bases). The CDR3 reads CASFSPGGINEKLFF. For the CDR3, the DNA is TGCGCCAGCTTCTCACCCGGGGGCATAAATGAAAAACTGTTTTTT.